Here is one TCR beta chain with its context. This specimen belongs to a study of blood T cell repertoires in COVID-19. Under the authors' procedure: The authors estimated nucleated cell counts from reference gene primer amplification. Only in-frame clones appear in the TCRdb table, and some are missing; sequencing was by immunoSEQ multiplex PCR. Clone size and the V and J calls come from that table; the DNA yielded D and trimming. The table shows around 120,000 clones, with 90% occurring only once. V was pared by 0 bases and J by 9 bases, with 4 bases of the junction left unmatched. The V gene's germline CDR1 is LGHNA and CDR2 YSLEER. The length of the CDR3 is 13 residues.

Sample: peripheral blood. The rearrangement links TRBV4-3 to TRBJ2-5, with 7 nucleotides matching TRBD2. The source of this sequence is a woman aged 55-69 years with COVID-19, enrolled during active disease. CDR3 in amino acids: CASSQDPGRAQYF. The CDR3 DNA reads TGCGCCAGCAGCCAAGATCCTGGGAGGGCCCAGTACTTC.